A selection of T cell receptor beta chains follows, all from one sample in a study of cytomegalovirus exposure and HLA in healthy donors. Profiled with immunoSEQ multiplex PCR; TCRdb holds only in-frame clones, not every one. The sample consists of about 140,000 clones, roughly 62% of them appearing once. Sequencing was done on a sample of PBMCs. The receptors derive from a male donor in good health and CMV-seronegative. CDR3s include the opening cysteine and the closing phenylalanine or tryptophan. The D gene is left open where the match is weak. Not all rows give a size; the values are once, few, many and, for expanded clones, a class.

V	J	D	size	length	CDR3	DNA
TRBV6-5	TRBJ1-6	TRBD1	-	15	CASSWDRRWNSPLHF	TGTGCCAGCAGTTGGGACAGGAGGTGGAATTCACCCCTCCACTTT
TRBV2	TRBJ2-7	TRBD1	-	12	CASKEQGLEQYF	TGTGCCAGCAAGGAACAGGGGCTCGAGCAGTACTTC
TRBV7-9	TRBJ2-3	-	-	16	CASSPWGRPREDTQYF	TGTGCCAGCAGCCCATGGGGGCGACCCCGGGAAGATACGCAGTATTTT
TRBV30	TRBJ1-6	-	-	15	CAWSWRDTYNSPLHF	TGTGCCTGGAGCTGGCGGGATACCTATAATTCACCCCTCCACTTT
TRBV19	TRBJ2-5	TRBD1	-	15	CASSPPTGARETQYF	TGTGCCAGTAGTCCCCCGACAGGGGCCCGGGAGACCCAGTACTTC
TRBV6-6	TRBJ2-2	-	-	14	CASSLTENTGELFF	TGTGCCAGCAGCCTGACAGAGAACACCGGGGAGCTGTTTTTT
TRBV2	TRBJ2-1	-	-	14	CASNPTSPYNEQFF	TGTGCCAGCAATCCCACATCCCCCTACAATGAGCAGTTCTTC
TRBV9	TRBJ2-7	TRBD1	few	15	CASSPRQGAGYEQYF	TGTGCCAGCAGCCCCCGGCAGGGGGCAGGCTACGAGCAGTACTTC
TRBV7-8	TRBJ2-2	TRBD1	-	15	CASTPQGAGSGELFF	TGTGCCAGCACCCCACAGGGGGCTGGCTCCGGGGAGCTGTTTTTT
TRBV28	TRBJ2-3	-	-	12	CASGRYTDTQYF	TGTGCCAGCGGGAGATACACAGATACGCAGTATTTT
TRBV19	TRBJ2-3	TRBD1	few	16	CASSLLRGQGEHTQYF	TGTGCCAGTAGTCTGCTTCGGGGACAGGGAGAACATACGCAGTATTTT
TRBV5-8	TRBJ1-2	-	few	18	CASSLEGFRLNPNYGYTF	TGTGCCAGCAGCTTGGAGGGCTTCCGACTAAACCCTAACTATGGCTACACCTTC
TRBV4-1	TRBJ2-1	TRBD2	few	16	CASSQTSGGARNEQFF	TGCGCCAGCAGCCAAACTAGCGGGGGGGCCCGGAATGAGCAGTTCTTC
TRBV5-6	TRBJ1-2	TRBD1	-	13	CASSYGQGYGYTF	TGTGCCAGCAGCTACGGACAGGGCTATGGCTACACCTTC
TRBV11-2	TRBJ2-7	-	few	14	CASSFGDNSYEQYF	TGTGCCAGCAGCTTCGGGGACAACTCCTACGAGCAGTACTTC
TRBV27	TRBJ1-6	TRBD1	-	16	CASSLGTGANNSPLHF	TGTGCCAGCAGTTTGGGGACAGGTGCTAATAATTCACCCCTCCACTTT
TRBV7-9	TRBJ1-2	-	-	12	CASSLEAGGYTF	TGTGCCAGCAGCTTAGAGGCAGGAGGCTACACCTTC
TRBV6-5	TRBJ2-5	-	-	16	CASSLGWGLHQETQYF	TGTGCCAGCAGTTTAGGGTGGGGACTCCACCAAGAGACCCAGTACTTC
TRBV7-2	TRBJ2-3	-	-	13	CASSPDTRDTQYF	TGTGCCAGCAGCCCGGACACACGAGATACGCAGTATTTT
TRBV30	TRBJ1-2	-	-	14	CAWSVAWGLYGYTF	TGTGCCTGGAGTGTAGCGTGGGGGCTCTATGGCTACACCTTC
TRBV29-1	TRBJ2-5	TRBD1	-	17	CSVDGQGAGIRMGTQYF	TGCAGCGTTGATGGGCAGGGGGCCGGGATTAGGATGGGGACCCAGTACTTC
TRBV11-2	TRBJ2-7	-	-	13	CASSWGGSYEQYF	TGTGCCAGCAGCTGGGGCGGTTCCTACGAGCAGTACTTC
TRBV7-3	TRBJ2-6	TRBD2	-	15	CASSPGGAGANVLTF	TGTGCCAGCAGCCCTGGGGGGGCTGGGGCCAACGTCCTGACTTTC
TRBV10-3	TRBJ2-1	TRBD2	-	14	CAISAGGPYNEQFF	TGTGCCATCAGTGCGGGGGGGCCCTACAATGAGCAGTTCTTC
TRBV29-1	TRBJ2-2	-	-	15	CSVGSGVMDTGELFF	TGCAGCGTTGGGTCAGGGGTAATGGACACCGGGGAGCTGTTTTTT
TRBV28	TRBJ2-1	-	-	13	CASRRGGGNEQFF	TGTGCCAGCAGGAGGGGGGGCGGCAATGAGCAGTTCTTC
TRBV19	TRBJ2-2	TRBD2	-	19	CASSVTTGLAGLLAGELFF	TGTGCCAGTAGTGTAACGACGGGCCTAGCGGGTCTGTTGGCCGGGGAGCTGTTTTTT